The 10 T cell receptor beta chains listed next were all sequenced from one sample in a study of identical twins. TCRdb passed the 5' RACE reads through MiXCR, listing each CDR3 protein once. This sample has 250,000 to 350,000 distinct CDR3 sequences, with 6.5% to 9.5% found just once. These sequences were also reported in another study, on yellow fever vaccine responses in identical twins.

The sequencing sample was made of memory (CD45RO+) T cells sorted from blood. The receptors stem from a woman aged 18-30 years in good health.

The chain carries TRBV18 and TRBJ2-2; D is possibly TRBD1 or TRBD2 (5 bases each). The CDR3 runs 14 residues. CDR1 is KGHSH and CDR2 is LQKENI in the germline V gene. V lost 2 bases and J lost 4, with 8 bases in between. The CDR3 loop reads CASSPAGSTGELFF. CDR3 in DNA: TGTGCCAGCTCACCAGCAGGGAGCACCGGGGAGCTGTTTTTT.

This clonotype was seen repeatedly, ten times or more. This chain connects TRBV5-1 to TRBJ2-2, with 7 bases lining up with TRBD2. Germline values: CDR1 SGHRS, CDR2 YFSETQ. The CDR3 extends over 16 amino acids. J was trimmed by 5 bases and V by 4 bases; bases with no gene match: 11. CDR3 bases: TGCGCCAGCAGCCCCCGGGCGTCTAGCGGTACCGGGGAGCTGTTTTTT. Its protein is CASSPRASSGTGELFF. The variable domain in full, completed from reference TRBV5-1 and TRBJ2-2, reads KAGVTQTPRYLIKTRGQQVTLSCSPISGHRSVSWYQQTPGQGLQFLFEYFSETQRNKGNFPGRFSGRQFSNSRSEMNVSTLELGDSALYLCASSPRASSGTGELFFGEGSRLTVL.

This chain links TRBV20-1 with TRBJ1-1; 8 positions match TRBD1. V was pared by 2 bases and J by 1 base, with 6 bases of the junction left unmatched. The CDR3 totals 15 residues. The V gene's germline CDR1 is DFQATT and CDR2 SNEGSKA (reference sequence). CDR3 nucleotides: TGCAGTGCTAGAACGCGACAGGGGTCGAACACTGAAGCTTTCTTT. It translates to CSARTRQGSNTEAFF.

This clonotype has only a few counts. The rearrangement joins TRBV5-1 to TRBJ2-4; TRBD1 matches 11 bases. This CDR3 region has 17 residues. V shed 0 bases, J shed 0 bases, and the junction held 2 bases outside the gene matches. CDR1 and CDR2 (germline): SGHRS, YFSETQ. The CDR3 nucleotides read TGCGCCAGCAGCTTGGCGGGACAGGGGGGAGCCAAAAACATTCAGTACTTC. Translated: CASSLAGQGGAKNIQYF.

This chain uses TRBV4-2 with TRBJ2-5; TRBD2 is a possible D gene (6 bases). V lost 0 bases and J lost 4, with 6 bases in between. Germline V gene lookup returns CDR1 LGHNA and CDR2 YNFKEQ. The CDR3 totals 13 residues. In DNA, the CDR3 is TGTGCCAGCAGCCAAGATAGCGGAGAGACCCAGTACTTC. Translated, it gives CASSQDSGETQYF.

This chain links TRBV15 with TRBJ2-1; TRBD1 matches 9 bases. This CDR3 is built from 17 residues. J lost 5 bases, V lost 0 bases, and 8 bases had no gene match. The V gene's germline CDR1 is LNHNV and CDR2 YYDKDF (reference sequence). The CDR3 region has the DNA TGTGCCACCAGCAGAGAAGCGACCGGGACAGGGAACAATGAGCAGTTCTTC. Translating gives CATSREATGTGNNEQFF.

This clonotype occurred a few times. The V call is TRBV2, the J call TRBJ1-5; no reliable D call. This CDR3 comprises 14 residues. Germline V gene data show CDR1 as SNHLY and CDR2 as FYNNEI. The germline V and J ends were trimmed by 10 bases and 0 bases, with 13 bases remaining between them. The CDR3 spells CATGLGYSNQPQHF. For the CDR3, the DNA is TGTGCCACCGGCTTGGGGTATAGCAATCAGCCCCAGCATTTT.

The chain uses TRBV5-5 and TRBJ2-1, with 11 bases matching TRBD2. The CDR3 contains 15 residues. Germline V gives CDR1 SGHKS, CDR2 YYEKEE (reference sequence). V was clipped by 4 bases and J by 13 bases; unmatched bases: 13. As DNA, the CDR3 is TGTGCCAGCAGCGGGTCACTAATAGCGGGAGGGTCACAGTTCTTC. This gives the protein CASSGSLIAGGSQFF. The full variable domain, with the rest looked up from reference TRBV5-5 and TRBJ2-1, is DAGVTQSPTHLIKTRGQQVTLRCSPISGHKSVSWYQQVLGQGPQFIFQYYEKEERGRGNFPDRFSARQFPNYSSELNVNALLLGDSALYLCASSGSLIAGGSQFFGPGTRLTVL.

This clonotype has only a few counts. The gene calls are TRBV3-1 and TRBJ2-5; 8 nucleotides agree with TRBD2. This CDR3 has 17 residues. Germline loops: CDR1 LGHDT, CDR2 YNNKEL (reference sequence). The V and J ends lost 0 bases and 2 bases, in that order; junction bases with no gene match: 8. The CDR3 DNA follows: TGTGCCAGCAGCCAAGAAAGGCGGGAGGACCCTCAAGAGACCCAGTACTTC. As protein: CASSQERREDPQETQYF.

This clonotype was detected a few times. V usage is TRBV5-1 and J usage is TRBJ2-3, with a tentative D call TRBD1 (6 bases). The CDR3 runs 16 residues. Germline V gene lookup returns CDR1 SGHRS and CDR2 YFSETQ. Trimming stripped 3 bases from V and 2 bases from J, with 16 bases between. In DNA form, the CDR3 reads TGCGCCAGCAGCTCGGACCGGGACAAAGTCACAGATACGCAGTATTTT. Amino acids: CASSSDRDKVTDTQYF. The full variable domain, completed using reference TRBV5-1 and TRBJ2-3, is KAGVTQTPRYLIKTRGQQVTLSCSPISGHRSVSWYQQTPGQGLQFLFEYFSETQRNKGNFPGRFSGRQFSNSRSEMNVSTLELGDSALYLCASSSDRDKVTDTQYFGPGTRLTVL.